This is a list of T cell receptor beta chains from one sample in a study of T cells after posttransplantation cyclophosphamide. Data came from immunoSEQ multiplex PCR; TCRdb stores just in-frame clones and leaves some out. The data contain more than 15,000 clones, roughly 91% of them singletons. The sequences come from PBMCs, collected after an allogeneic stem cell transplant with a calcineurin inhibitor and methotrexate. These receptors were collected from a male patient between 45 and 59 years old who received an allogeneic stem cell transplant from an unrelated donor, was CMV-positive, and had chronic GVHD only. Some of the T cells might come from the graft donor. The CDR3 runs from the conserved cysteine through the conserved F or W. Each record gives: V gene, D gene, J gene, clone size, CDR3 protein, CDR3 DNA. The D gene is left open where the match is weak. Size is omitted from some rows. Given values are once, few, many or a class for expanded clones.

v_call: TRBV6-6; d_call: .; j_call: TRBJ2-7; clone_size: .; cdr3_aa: CASSYAGSYEQYF; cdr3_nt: TGTGCCAGCAGTTACGCGGGGTCCTACGAGCAGTACTTC
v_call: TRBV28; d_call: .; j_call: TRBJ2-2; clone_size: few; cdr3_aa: CASTTGGVNTGELFF; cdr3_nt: TGTGCCAGCACAACAGGAGGGGTAAACACCGGGGAGCTGTTTTTT
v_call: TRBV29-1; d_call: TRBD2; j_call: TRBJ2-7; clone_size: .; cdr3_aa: CSVEGGSGSPYEQYF; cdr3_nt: TGCAGCGTTGAGGGGGGGAGCGGGAGTCCCTACGAGCAGTACTTC
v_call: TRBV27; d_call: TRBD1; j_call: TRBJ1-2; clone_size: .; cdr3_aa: CASSLGQGNGYTF; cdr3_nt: TGTGCCAGCAGTCTGGGACAGGGGAATGGCTACACCTTC
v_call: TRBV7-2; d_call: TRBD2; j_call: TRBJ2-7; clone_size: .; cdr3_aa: CASRASGAYEQYF; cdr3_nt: TGTGCCAGCAGAGCTAGCGGCGCCTACGAGCAGTACTTC
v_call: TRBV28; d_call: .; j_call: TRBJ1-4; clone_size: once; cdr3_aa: CASSPSRHEKLFF; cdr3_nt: TGTGCCAGCAGTCCCTCGAGGCATGAAAAACTGTTTTTT
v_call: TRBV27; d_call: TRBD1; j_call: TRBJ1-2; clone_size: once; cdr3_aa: CASSSSPGTGVYGYTF; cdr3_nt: TGTGCCAGCAGTTCCTCCCCCGGGACAGGGGTCTATGGCTACACCTTC
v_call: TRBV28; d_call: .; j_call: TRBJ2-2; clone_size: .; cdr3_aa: CASSLLEGGAGELFF; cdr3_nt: TGTGCCAGCAGTTTACTAGAAGGAGGAGCCGGGGAGCTGTTTTTT
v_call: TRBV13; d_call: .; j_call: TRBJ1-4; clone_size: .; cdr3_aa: CASSSLGRGPNEKLFF; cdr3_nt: TGTGCCAGCAGCTCCCTCGGTCGCGGCCCCAATGAAAAACTGTTTTTT
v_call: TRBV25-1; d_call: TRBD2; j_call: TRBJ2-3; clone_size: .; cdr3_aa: CASSAPALAGVADTQYF; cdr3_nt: TGTGCCAGCAGTGCCCCAGCACTAGCGGGGGTGGCAGATACGCAGTATTTT
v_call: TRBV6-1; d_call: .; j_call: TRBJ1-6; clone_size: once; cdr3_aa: CAGRRQESSPLHF; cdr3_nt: TGTGCCGGCCGGCGACAGGAGAGTTCACCCCTCCACTTT
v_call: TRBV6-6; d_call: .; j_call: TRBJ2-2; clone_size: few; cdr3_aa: CASSSAREHTGELFF; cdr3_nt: TGTGCCAGCAGCTCCGCCAGGGAACACACCGGGGAGCTGTTTTTT
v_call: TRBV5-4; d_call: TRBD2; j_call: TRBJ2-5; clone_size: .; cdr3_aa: CASSLMGRGTQYF; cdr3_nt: TGTGCCAGCAGCTTGATGGGGAGGGGGACCCAGTACTTC
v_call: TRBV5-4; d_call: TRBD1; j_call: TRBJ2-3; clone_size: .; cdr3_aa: CASSPPRTGGTDTQYF; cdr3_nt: TGTGCCAGCAGCCCGCCCCGGACAGGGGGAACAGATACGCAGTATTTT
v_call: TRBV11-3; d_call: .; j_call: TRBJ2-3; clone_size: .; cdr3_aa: CASSSSRADTQYF; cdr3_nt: TGTGCCAGCAGCTCTTCACGGGCAGATACGCAGTATTTT
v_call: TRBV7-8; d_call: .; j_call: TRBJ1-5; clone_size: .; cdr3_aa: CASSFQGSPTQHF; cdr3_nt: TGTGCCAGCAGCTTTCAGGGTTCGCCGACCCAGCATTTT
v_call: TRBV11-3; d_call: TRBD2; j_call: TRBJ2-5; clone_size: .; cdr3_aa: CASSPVAGGSETQYF; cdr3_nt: TGTGCCAGCAGCCCTGTAGCGGGAGGGTCGGAGACCCAGTACTTC
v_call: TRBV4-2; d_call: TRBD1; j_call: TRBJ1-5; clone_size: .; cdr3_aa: CASSPRPGGVSNQPQHF; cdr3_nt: TGTGCCAGCAGCCCAAGACCAGGGGGTGTTAGCAATCAGCCCCAGCATTTT
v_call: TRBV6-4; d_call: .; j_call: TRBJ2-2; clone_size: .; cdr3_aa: CASGLDSNTGELFF; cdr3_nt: TGTGCCAGCGGTCTTGACTCGAACACCGGGGAGCTGTTTTTT
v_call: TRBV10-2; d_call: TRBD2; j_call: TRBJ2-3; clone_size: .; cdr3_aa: CATLAVGTDTQYF; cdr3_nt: TGCGCCACCCTAGCGGTTGGCACAGATACGCAGTATTTT
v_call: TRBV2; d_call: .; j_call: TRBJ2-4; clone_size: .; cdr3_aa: CASKAGAHAKNIQYF; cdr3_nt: TGTGCCAGCAAGGCGGGGGCGCATGCCAAAAACATTCAGTACTTC
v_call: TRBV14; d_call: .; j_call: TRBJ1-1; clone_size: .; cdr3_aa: CASSQEIRGNTEAFF; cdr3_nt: TGTGCCAGCAGCCAAGAGATCAGAGGGAACACTGAAGCTTTCTTT
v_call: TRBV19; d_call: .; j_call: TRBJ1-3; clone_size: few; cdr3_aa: CASQPWSSGNTIYF; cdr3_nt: TGTGCCAGCCAGCCCTGGAGTTCGGGAAACACCATATATTTT
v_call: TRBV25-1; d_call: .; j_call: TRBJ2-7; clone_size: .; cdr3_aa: CASSAIGQTYEQYF; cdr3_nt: TGTGCCAGCAGTGCAATCGGACAGACCTACGAGCAGTACTTC
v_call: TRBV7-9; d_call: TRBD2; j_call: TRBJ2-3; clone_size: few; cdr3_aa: CASSLVRGGGTDTQYF; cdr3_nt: TGTGCCAGCAGCTTAGTGCGGGGGGGCGGCACAGATACGCAGTATTTT
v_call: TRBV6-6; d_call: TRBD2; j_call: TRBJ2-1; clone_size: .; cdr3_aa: CASSYSESSGLNEQFF; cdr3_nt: TGTGCCAGCAGTTACTCAGAGTCTAGCGGGTTGAATGAGCAGTTCTTC
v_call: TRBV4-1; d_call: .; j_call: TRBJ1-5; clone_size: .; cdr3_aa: CASSPRATLQNQPQHF; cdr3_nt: TGCGCCAGCAGCCCCAGGGCCACCCTGCAAAATCAGCCCCAGCATTTT
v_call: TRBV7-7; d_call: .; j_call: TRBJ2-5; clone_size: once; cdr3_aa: CASSYPGAETQYF; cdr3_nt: TGTGCTAGCAGCTACCCCGGTGCAGAGACCCAGTACTTC
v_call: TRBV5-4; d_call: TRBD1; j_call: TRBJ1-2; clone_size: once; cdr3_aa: CASSQGQGRLYGYTF; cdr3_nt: TGTGCCAGCAGCCAAGGACAGGGACGGCTCTATGGCTACACCTTC
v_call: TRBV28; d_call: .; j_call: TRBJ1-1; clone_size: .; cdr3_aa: CASSLFYRDTEAFF; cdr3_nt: TGTGCCAGCAGTTTATTCTACAGGGACACTGAAGCTTTCTTT
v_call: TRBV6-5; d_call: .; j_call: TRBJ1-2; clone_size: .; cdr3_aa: CASSDQGKGYTF; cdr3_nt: TGTGCCAGCAGTGACCAGGGGAAGGGCTACACCTTC
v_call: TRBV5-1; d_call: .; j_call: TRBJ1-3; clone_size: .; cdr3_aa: CASSPGSWGNTIYF; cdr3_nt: TGCGCCAGCAGCCCGGGGTCTTGGGGAAACACCATATATTTT
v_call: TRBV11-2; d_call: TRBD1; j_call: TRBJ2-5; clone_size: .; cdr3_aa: CASSPGTDEGRETQYF; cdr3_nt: TGTGCCAGCAGCCCCGGGACAGATGAGGGACGAGAGACCCAGTACTTC
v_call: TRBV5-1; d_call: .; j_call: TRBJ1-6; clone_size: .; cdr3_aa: CASSRGWENPSYNSPLHF; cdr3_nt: TGCGCCAGCAGCCGGGGGTGGGAGAATCCCTCCTATAATTCACCCCTCCACTTT
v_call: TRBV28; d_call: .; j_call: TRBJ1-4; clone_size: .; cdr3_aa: CASSLQAGGEKLFF; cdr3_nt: TGTGCCAGCAGTTTACAGGCGGGGGGGGAAAAACTGTTTTTT
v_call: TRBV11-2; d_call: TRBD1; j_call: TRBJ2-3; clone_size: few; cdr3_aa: CASSSTGGLTDTQYF; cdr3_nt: TGTGCCAGCAGCTCGACAGGGGGCCTGACAGATACGCAGTATTTT
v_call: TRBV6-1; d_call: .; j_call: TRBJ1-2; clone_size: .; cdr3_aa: CASSTKTLGYTF; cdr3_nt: TGTGCCAGCAGTACAAAGACTCTTGGCTACACCTTC
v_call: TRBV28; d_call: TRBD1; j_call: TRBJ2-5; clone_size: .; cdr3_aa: CASSSTGEETQYF; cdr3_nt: TGTGCCAGCAGTTCGACAGGGGAGGAGACCCAGTACTTC
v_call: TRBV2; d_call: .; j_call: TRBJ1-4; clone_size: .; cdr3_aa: CASSETGRRSNEKLFF; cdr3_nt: TGTGCCAGCAGTGAAACAGGGCGAAGGTCTAATGAAAAACTGTTTTTT
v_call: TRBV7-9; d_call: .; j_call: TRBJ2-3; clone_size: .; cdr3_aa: CASNRGGADTQYF; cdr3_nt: TGTGCCAGTAATAGGGGAGGCGCAGATACGCAGTATTTT
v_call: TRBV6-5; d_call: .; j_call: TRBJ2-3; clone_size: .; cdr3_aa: CASSYSTGEADTQYF; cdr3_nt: TGTGCCAGCAGTTACTCAACAGGGGAGGCAGATACGCAGTATTTT
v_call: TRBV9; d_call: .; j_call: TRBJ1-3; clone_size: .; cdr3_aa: CASSVSRGTGNTIYF; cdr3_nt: TGTGCCAGCAGCGTAAGTCGGGGAACTGGAAACACCATATATTTT
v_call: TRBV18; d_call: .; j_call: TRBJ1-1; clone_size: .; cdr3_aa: CASSEDMNTEAFF; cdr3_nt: TGTGCCAGCTCGGAGGATATGAACACTGAAGCTTTCTTT
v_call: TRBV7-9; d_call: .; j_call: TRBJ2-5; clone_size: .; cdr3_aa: CASSLDGLFETQYF; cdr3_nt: TGTGCCAGCAGCTTAGATGGGCTGTTTGAGACCCAGTACTTC
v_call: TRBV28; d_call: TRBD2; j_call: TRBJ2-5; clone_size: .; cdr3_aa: CASSLVGRGSRETQYF; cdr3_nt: TGTGCCAGCAGTTTAGTCGGGCGCGGGAGTCGGGAGACCCAGTACTTC
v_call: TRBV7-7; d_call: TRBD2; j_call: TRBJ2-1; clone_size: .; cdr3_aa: CASSPRLAGEQFF; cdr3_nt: TGTGCTAGCAGCCCCAGACTAGCGGGTGAGCAGTTCTTC
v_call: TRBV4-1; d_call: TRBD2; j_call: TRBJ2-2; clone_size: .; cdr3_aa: CASSARLGAGGGHGELFF; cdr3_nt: TGCGCCAGCAGCGCTCGGCTGGGAGCGGGAGGGGGGCACGGGGAGCTGTTTTTT
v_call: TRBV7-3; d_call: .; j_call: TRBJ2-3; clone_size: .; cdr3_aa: CASSLTRLAGADTQYF; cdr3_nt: TGTGCCAGCAGCTTAACGAGGCTAGCTGGTGCAGATACGCAGTATTTT
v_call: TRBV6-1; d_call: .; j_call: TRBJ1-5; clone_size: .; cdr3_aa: CASTWGGRQPQHF; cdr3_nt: TGTGCCAGCACCTGGGGGGGCAGGCAGCCCCAGCATTTT
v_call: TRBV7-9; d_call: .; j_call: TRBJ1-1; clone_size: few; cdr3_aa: CASSLVGSGAEAFF; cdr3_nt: TGTGCCAGCAGCTTAGTAGGTTCAGGCGCTGAAGCTTTCTTT
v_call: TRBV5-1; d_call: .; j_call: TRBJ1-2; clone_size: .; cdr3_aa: CASSLGTATNYGYTF; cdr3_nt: TGCGCCAGCAGCTTGGGTACAGCCACTAACTATGGCTACACCTTC
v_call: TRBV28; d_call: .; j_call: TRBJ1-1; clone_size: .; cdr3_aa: CASEWTGVGTEAFF; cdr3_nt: TGTGCCAGCGAGTGGACTGGGGTCGGCACTGAAGCTTTCTTT
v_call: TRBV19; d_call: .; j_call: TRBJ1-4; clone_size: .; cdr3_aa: CASRDRANEKLFF; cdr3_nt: TGTGCCAGTAGAGACAGAGCTAATGAAAAACTGTTTTTT
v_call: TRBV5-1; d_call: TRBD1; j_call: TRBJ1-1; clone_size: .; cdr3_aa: CASTSLGQTNTEAFF; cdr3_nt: TGCGCCAGCACCTCCCTGGGACAGACGAACACTGAAGCTTTCTTT
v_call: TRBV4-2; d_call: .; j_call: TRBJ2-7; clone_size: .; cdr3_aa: CASSQELEITYEQYF; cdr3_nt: TGTGCCAGCAGCCAAGAACTAGAGATAACCTACGAGCAGTACTTC
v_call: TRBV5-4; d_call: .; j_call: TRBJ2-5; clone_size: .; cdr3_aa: CASSSQTAQETQYF; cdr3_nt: TGTGCCAGCAGCTCCCAGACAGCCCAAGAGACCCAGTACTTC
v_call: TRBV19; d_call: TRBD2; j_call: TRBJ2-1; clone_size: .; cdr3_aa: CASSTSQRGRNEQFF; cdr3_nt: TGTGCCAGTAGTACGTCCCAGCGGGGGCGCAATGAGCAGTTCTTC
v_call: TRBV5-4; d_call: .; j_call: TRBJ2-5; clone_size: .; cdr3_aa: CASSPTGVQETQYF; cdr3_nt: TGTGCCAGCAGCCCTACCGGAGTTCAAGAGACCCAGTACTTC
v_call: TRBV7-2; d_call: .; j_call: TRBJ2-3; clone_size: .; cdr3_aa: CASSTEDIPGDTQYF; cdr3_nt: TGTGCCAGCAGTACCGAGGACATCCCAGGGGATACGCAGTATTTT
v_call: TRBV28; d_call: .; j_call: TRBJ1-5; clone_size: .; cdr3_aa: CASSFLQGSNQPQHF; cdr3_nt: TGTGCCAGCAGTTTCCTCCAGGGTAGCAATCAGCCCCAGCATTTT